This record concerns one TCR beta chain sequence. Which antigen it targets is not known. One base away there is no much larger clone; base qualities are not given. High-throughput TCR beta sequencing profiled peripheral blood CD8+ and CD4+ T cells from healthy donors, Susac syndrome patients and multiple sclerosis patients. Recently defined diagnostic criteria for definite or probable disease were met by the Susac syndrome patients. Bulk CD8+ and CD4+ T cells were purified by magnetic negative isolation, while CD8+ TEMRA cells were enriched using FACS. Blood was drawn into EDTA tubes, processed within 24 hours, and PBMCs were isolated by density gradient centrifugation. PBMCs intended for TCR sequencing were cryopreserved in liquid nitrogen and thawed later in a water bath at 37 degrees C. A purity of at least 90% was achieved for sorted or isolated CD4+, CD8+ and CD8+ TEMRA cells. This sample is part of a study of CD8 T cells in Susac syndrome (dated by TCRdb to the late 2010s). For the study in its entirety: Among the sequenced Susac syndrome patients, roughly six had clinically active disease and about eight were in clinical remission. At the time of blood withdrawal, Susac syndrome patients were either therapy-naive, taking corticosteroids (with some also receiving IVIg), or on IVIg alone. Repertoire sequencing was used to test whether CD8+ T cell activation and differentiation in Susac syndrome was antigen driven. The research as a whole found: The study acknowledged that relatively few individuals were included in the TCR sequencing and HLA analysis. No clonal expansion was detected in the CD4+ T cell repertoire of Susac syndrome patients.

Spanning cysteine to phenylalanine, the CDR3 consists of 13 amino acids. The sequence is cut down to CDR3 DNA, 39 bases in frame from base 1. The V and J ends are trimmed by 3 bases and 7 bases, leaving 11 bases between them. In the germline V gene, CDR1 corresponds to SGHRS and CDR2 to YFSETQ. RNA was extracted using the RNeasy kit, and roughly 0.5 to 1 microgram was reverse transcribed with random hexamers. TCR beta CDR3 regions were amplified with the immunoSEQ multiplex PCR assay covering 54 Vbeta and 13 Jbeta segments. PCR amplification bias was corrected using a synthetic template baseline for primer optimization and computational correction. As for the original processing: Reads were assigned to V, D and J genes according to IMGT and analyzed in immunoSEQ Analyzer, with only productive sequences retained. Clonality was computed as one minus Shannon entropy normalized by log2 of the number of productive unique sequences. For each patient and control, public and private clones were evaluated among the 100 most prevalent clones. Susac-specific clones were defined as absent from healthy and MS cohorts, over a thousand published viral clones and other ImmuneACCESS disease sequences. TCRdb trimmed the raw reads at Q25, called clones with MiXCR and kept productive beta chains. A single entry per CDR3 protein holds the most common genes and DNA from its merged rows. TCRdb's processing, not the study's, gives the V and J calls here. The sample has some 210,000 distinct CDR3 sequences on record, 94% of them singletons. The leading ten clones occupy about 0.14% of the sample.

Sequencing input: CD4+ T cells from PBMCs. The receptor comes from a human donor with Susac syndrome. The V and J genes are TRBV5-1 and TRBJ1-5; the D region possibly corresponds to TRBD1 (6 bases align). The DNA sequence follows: TGCGCCAGCAGCTCGACAGGTTCCCAGCCCCAGCATTTT. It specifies CASSSTGSQPQHF.